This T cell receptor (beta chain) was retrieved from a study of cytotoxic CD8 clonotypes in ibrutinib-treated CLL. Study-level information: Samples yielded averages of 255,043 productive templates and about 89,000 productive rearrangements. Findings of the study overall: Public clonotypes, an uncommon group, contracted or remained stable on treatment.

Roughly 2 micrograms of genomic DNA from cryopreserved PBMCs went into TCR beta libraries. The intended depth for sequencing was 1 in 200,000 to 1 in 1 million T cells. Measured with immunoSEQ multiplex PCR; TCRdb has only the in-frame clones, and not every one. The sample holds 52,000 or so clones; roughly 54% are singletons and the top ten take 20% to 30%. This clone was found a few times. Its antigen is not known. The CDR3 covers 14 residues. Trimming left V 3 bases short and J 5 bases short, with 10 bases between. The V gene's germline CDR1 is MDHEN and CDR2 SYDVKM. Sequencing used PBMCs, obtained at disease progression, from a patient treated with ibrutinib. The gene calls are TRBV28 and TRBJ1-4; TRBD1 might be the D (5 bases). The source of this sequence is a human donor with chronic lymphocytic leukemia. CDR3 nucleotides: TGTGCCAGCAGTTTCGGCAGGGAGAATGAAAAACTGTTTTTT. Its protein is CASSFGRENEKLFF.